These 18 T cell receptor beta chains share one sample of origin, sequenced in a study of a mutant IDH1 vaccine in newly diagnosed glioma. Indicated time point: week 5, during vaccination. Every vaccine dose comprised 300 ug of mutant IDH1 20-mer peptide plus topical imiquimod. Which antigens these TCRs recognize remains unknown. Measured with immunoSEQ multiplex PCR; TCRdb has only the in-frame clones, and not every one. The table shows fewer than 40,000 clones, with approximately 78% occurring only once. Specimen: PBMCs, collected from a glioma patient whose treatment included an IDH1 peptide vaccine. These receptors all stem from a middle-aged man with glioma.

This clone was picked up one time. The J gene is TRBJ2-7, the V gene TRBV2; possible D gene TRBD1, 5 bases. With 1 base removed from V and 2 bases from J, the gap between germline ends came to 6 bases. The germline gives CDR1 SNHLY, CDR2 FYNNEI. CDR3 length equals 13 residues. The chain's CDR3 is CASSEGQTYEQYF. CDR3 in DNA: TGTGCCAGCAGTGAAGGACAGACCTACGAGCAGTACTTC.

The J gene is TRBJ2-7, the V gene TRBV6-5; TRBD1 matches 7 bases. Germline V gene data show CDR1 as MNHEY and CDR2 as SVGAGI. V dropped 5 bases and J dropped 4; count of bases not matched to a gene: 8. The CDR3 contains 14 residues. In DNA form, the CDR3 reads TGTGCCAGCAGTCCCGGTCAGGGGGTATACGAGCAGTACTTC. It encodes CASSPGQGVYEQYF.

This rearrangement joins TRBV6-5 to TRBJ1-4; weak D call: TRBD1 (5 bases). There are 15 residues in the CDR3. Trimming took off 0 bases at V and 4 bases at J, with 9 bases between the two ends. The germline gives CDR1 MNHEY, CDR2 SVGAGI. The CDR3 loop is CASSYSLQGNEKLFF. The CDR3 DNA is TGTGCCAGCAGTTACTCGTTGCAGGGTAATGAAAAACTGTTTTTT.

The rearrangement uses TRBV2 and TRBJ1-2, with no clear D. Germline V gives CDR1 SNHLY, CDR2 FYNNEI. This CDR3 region has 11 residues. V lost 6 bases to trimming and J lost 1 base, with 3 bases between them. CDR3 nucleotide sequence: TGTGCCAGCAGAGTTAACTATGGCTACACCTTC. This codes for CASRVNYGYTF.

The chain carries TRBV29-1 and TRBJ2-5; unclear D gene. The V and J ends lost 4 bases and 2 bases respectively, with 8 bases between them. The CDR3 length is 12 residues. Germline V lookup: CDR1 SQVTM, CDR2 ANQGSEA. Here the CDR3 DNA reads TGCAGCGTTGCCGCACAGCAAGAGACCCAGTACTTC. Residues: CSVAAQQETQYF.

For the CDR3, the DNA is TGTGCCAGCACCAGAACAGGGGTGAATCAGCCCCAGCATTTT. As protein: CASTRTGVNQPQHF. This chain joins TRBV2 and TRBJ1-5; the match to TRBD1 covers 7 bases. J was trimmed by 4 bases and V by 7 bases; bases with no gene match: 7. Germline V CDR1 and CDR2: SNHLY, FYNNEI. The CDR3 sequence is 14 residues long.

V usage is TRBV25-1 and J usage is TRBJ1-1; tentative D call: TRBD1 (5 bases). The CDR3 contains 17 residues. Germline CDR1 reads MGHDK; CDR2 reads SYGVNS. The V end lost 4 bases, the J end lost 1 base, and 19 bases lay between the germline ends. This chain's CDR3 is CASSVWGINQKNTEAFF. The CDR3 DNA follows: TGTGCCAGCAGTGTTTGGGGGATAAATCAGAAGAACACTGAAGCTTTCTTT.

The V gene is TRBV6-5, the J gene TRBJ2-5, with D hard to call. V gave up 0 bases and J gave up 2 bases, with 7 bases separating them. Germline CDR1 and CDR2: MNHEY and SVGAGI. This CDR3 has 14 amino acids. CDR3 in DNA: TGTGCCAGCAGTTACTCAACGGCACAAGAGACCCAGTACTTC. It yields the protein CASSYSTAQETQYF.

The count of this clone is one. The chain joins TRBV7-9 to TRBJ2-5; tentative D call: TRBD1 (5 bases). Germline lookup yields CDR1 SEHNR and CDR2 FQNEAQ (reference sequence). The germline V and J ends were trimmed by 2 bases and 3 bases, with 13 bases remaining between them. This CDR3 spans 15 amino acids. CDR3 residues: CASSLPRVEEETQYF. CDR3 sequence (DNA): TGTGCCAGCAGCTTACCCAGGGTTGAAGAAGAGACCCAGTACTTC.

This clone showed up just once. The CDR3 DNA sequence: TGTGCCAGCAGCCGCCCGGACGGACCTTATGGCTACACCTTC. Translating gives CASSRPDGPYGYTF. The genes are TRBV6-6 and TRBJ1-2; D unresolved. This CDR3 is 14 amino acids long. The germline V and J ends were trimmed by 6 bases and 5 bases, with 16 bases remaining between them. CDR1 is MNHNY and CDR2 is SVGAGI in the germline V gene (reference sequence).

For the CDR3, the DNA is TGTGCCAGCAGCGGGACTAGCGGATACAATGAGCAGTTCTTC. Amino acid sequence: CASSGTSGYNEQFF. The chain uses TRBV7-6 and TRBJ2-1; 11 nucleotides match TRBD2. The CDR3 runs to 14 residues. Trimming removed 5 bases from V and 4 bases from J; junction bases left unmatched: 1. CDR1 is SGHVS and CDR2 is FNYEAQ in the germline V gene.

The rearrangement links TRBV19 to TRBJ1-1; D is possibly TRBD1 (5 bases). Germline values: CDR1 LNHDA, CDR2 SQIVND (reference sequence). V dropped 7 bases and J dropped 1 base, with 19 bases sitting between them. CDR3 length equals 16 residues. The CDR3 DNA is TGTGCCAGTACCATGGGGGGTCTATTGGGGAACACTGAAGCTTTCTTT. This translates into CASTMGGLLGNTEAFF.

The chain carries TRBV5-4 and TRBJ2-1; 12 bases are a match to TRBD2. The CDR3 is 15 residues long. Germline V gives CDR1 SGHNT, CDR2 YYREEE (reference sequence). Trimming took 2 bases from V and 7 from J; bases not matched to a gene: 4. The DNA of the CDR3 is TGTGCCAGCAGCTTTCTAGCGGGGGGGCCGAATGAGCAGTTCTTC. As protein: CASSFLAGGPNEQFF.

DNA of the CDR3: TGTGCCAGCAGCCCGGGACAGGGTTCCTACGAGCAGTACTTC. As protein: CASSPGQGSYEQYF. The chain recombines TRBV5-4 with TRBJ2-7; 9 bases are a match to TRBD1. The V gene's germline CDR1 is SGHNT and CDR2 YYREEE (reference sequence). There are 14 residues in the CDR3. V shed 4 bases, J shed 1 base, and the junction held 3 bases outside the gene matches.

The chain has TRBV2 and TRBJ2-7; 7 positions agree with TRBD1. Germline CDR1 is SNHLY and CDR2 is FYNNEI. The CDR3 contains 15 residues. J lost 0 bases, V lost 3 bases, and 5 bases had no gene match. CDR3 nucleotides: TGTGCCAGCAGTGAGCACAGGGGTCCCTCCTACGAGCAGTACTTC. It is translated as CASSEHRGPSYEQYF.

The chain links TRBV10-3 to TRBJ1-6; 7 bases align to TRBD1. In germline, CDR1 is ENHRY, CDR2 SYGVKD. V lost 5 bases to trimming and J lost 9 bases; unmatched junction nucleotides: 4. The CDR3 spans 13 residues. The CDR3 sequence: CAISTGQSSPLHF. The CDR3 DNA follows: TGTGCCATCAGTACGGGACAGAGTTCACCCCTCCACTTT.

The CDR3 nucleotides read TGTGCCAGCAGCGCGGGCTGGGACTCCAACCTCCAGGGGAGCGAGCAGTACTTC. Translating gives CASSAGWDSNLQGSEQYF. This chain links TRBV9 with TRBJ2-7; D assignment may be TRBD1 or TRBD2 (6 bases each). CDR1 and CDR2 from the germline V gene are SGDLS and YYNGEE. Trimming shortened V by 3 bases and J by 6 bases, and 28 bases separated the two germline ends. The CDR3 has 18 residues.

A few counts support this clone. The chain uses TRBV6-5 and TRBJ1-1; TRBD1 matches 9 bases. The CDR3 is 15 residues long. Germline V gene lookup returns CDR1 MNHEY and CDR2 SVGAGI. V dropped 6 bases and J dropped 0; count of bases not matched to a gene: 5. CDR3 protein: CASSPGTGMNTEAFF. The CDR3 nucleotides are TGTGCCAGCAGCCCCGGGACAGGGATGAACACTGAAGCTTTCTTT.